This entry describes one T cell receptor (beta chain). Its antigen is still unknown. Libraries were prepared by immunoSEQ multiplex PCR; TCRdb keeps only in-frame clonotypes and omits some of them. The sample shows about 350,000 clones, approximately 85% of them seen only once. The sample is drawn from a study of Ad26.COV2.S vaccination and SARS-CoV-2 variants. Turning to the study itself: Doses of Ad26.COV2.S were injected into muscle once or twice, 56 days apart. Whole-study results and caveats: Post-vaccination breadth of spike-specific CD8+ and CD4+ T cell responses was reportedly substantial. Recipients of vaccine and of placebo showed similar breadth of their non-spike TCR repertoires.

Treatment indicated: around 19 received Ad26.COV2.S at low or high dose, single or two shots; 5 received placebo; per-sample allocation not given. Collection of samples fell on day 63 after the first vaccine or placebo injection. In the vaccine, an Ad26 vector expressed the SARS-CoV-2 spike of the Wuhan strain. V lost 6 bases and J lost 3, with 21 bases in between. This CDR3 comprises 17 residues. CDR1 KGHSH and CDR2 LQKENI come from the germline V gene. The sequence was obtained from a person aged 18 to 59 who received the Ad26.COV2.S COVID-19 vaccine or a placebo. The chain has TRBV18 and TRBJ2-1; possibly TRBD2 for D (6 bases). This specimen consisted of peripheral blood, obtained in a trial of Ad26.COV2.S vaccine versus placebo. This CDR3 is CASSPQAGQMYYNEQFF. The DNA of the CDR3 is TGTGCCAGCTCCCCGCAGGCGGGGCAAATGTACTACAATGAGCAGTTCTTC.